The 25 T cell receptor beta chains given below trace back to one sample, sequenced in a study of T cell responses to AZD1222 COVID-19 vaccine. TCRdb keeps only in-frame clones here, not all; method: immunoSEQ multiplex PCR. Among 90,000 to 130,000 clones listed, around 93% were seen once. Sequencing used peripheral blood, obtained on day 0 of AZD1222 vaccination. All receptors derive from an adult in good health.

Notes on this clone: The germline gene is not matched at one end of the junction; a read error may be the cause. CDR3 residues: CASTSTFSQVF. The CDR3 DNA sequence: TGTGCCAGCACCTCGACTTTTTCCCAAGTCTTC. The gene calls are TRBV6-5 and TRBJ2-1; D is ambiguous. Germline CDR1 and CDR2: MNHEY and SVGAGI. The CDR3 extends over 11 amino acids.

This rearrangement joins TRBV7-9 to TRBJ1-1; 8 bases agree with TRBD1. This CDR3 comprises 18 residues. Trimming removed 5 bases from V and 4 bases from J; junction bases left unmatched: 18. Germline values: CDR1 SEHNR, CDR2 FQNEAQ (reference sequence). The CDR3 DNA reads as TGTGCCAGCAGCCCCGGGTATAGGACAGGGACGAGGCGCACTGAAGCTTTCTTT. It codes for CASSPGYRTGTRRTEAFF.

V usage is TRBV18 and J usage is TRBJ2-2; D call uncertain. Germline V lookup: CDR1 KGHSH, CDR2 LQKENI. The CDR3 has 14 residues. With 2 bases removed from V and 5 bases from J, the gap between germline ends came to 9 bases. The CDR3 DNA reads as TGTGCCAGCTCACCATTAGGGAAGACCGGGGAGCTGTTTTTT. This codes for CASSPLGKTGELFF.

J is TRBJ2-1 and V is TRBV15; no definite D call. The germline V gene encodes CDR1 LNHNV and CDR2 YYDKDF (reference sequence). This CDR3 has 16 amino acids. V lost 1 base and J lost 0, with 10 bases in between. In DNA form, the CDR3 reads TGTGCCACCAGCAGAGGTCTTAAAAGCTCCTACAATGAGCAGTTCTTC. Translated: CATSRGLKSSYNEQFF.

The rearrangement links TRBV12-3 or TRBV12-4 to TRBJ2-3; possibly TRBD2 for D (7 bases). V dropped 3 bases and J dropped 6 bases, with 10 bases sitting between them. CDR3 size: 13 residues. The CDR3 region is CASSFAGADTQYF. CDR3 sequence (DNA): TGTGCCAGCAGTTTCGCGGGGGCGGATACGCAGTATTTT.

This chain connects TRBV21-1 to TRBJ1-4. TRBV21-1 is classified as a pseudogene. The CDR3 is made up of 13 amino acids. This CDR3 reads CARDSGANEKLFF. The CDR3, as DNA: TGTGCCAGAGATTCGGGGGCTAATGAAAAACTGTTTTTT.

The chain has TRBV11-2 and TRBJ1-2, with 10 bases lining up with TRBD1. The CDR3 runs 15 residues. Germline V gives CDR1 SGHAT, CDR2 FQNNGV. Trimming took 5 bases from V and 0 from J; bases not matched to a gene: 3. The CDR3 nucleotides read TGTGCCAGCAGCGCGGGACAGGGGCCTAACTATGGCTACACCTTC. It is translated as CASSAGQGPNYGYTF.

CDR3 protein: CATSRLLLSRGGTDTQYF. The DNA of the CDR3 is TGTGCCACCAGCAGACTTCTCCTCTCCCGGGGGGGCACAGATACGCAGTATTTT. The V gene is TRBV15, the J gene TRBJ2-3; 7 bases fit TRBD2. CDR3 length: 18 amino acids. After removal of 2 bases from V and 1 base from J, the junction contained 12 bases not matched to a gene. CDR1 is LNHNV and CDR2 is YYDKDF in the germline V gene (reference sequence).

This chain joins TRBV6-5 and TRBJ2-1; 7 bases line up with TRBD1. The junction had 6 bases not matched to a gene; V was cut back by 6 bases and J by 7 bases. The V gene's germline CDR1 is MNHEY and CDR2 SVGAGI. The CDR3 has 13 amino acids. CDR3 nucleotide sequence: TGTGCCAGCAGAGGGACAGCGAGAAATGAGCAGTTCTTC. This gives the protein CASRGTARNEQFF.

The V gene is TRBV12-3 or TRBV12-4, the J gene TRBJ2-3; D gene uncertain. The CDR3 consists of 13 residues. V lost 5 bases to trimming and J lost 3 bases, with 9 bases between them. In DNA form, the CDR3 reads TGTGCCAGCAGTAGGACCGAGACAGATACGCAGTATTTT. Translation: CASSRTETDTQYF.

V and J are TRBV11-2 and TRBJ1-1; the D gene is possibly TRBD1 (5 bases). From germline, CDR1 is SGHAT and CDR2 FQNNGV. CDR3 size: 13 residues. Trimming removed 5 bases at V and 4 bases at J, with 11 bases between. The CDR3 sequence: CASSPTGGTEAFF. DNA for the CDR3: TGTGCCAGCAGCCCAACGGGGGGCACTGAAGCTTTCTTT.

The chain's CDR3 is CASCIPGYEQYF. CDR3 DNA: TGTGCCAGTTGCATACCGGGATACGAGCAGTACTTC. This chain connects TRBV28 to TRBJ2-7, with a possible D match to TRBD2 (5 bases). The CDR3 covers 12 residues. Germline-derived CDR1 and CDR2 are MDHEN and SYDVKM. The V gene lost 9 bases and the J gene lost 4 bases, with 13 bases spanning the gap.

The V call is TRBV6-5, the J call TRBJ1-3; 10 bases align to TRBD1. This CDR3 has 14 amino acids. CDR1 and CDR2 from the germline V gene are MNHEY and SVGAGI. V was clipped by 7 bases and J by 4 bases; unmatched bases: 4. The CDR3: CASIGTGVGNTIYF. The CDR3 DNA reads TGTGCCAGCATCGGGACAGGGGTCGGAAACACCATATATTTT.

This chain uses TRBV11-3 with TRBJ2-2; no firm D call. CDR3 size: 12 residues. The V gene's germline CDR1 is SGHNT and CDR2 YENEEA. V gave up 3 bases and J gave up 5 bases, with 4 bases separating them. The CDR3 DNA is TGTGCCAGCAGCTTCGGGACCGGGGAGCTGTTTTTT. Translating gives CASSFGTGELFF. The full variable domain, rest sourced from reference TRBV11-3 and TRBJ2-2, is EAGVVQSPRYKIIEKKQPVAFWCNPISGHNTLYWYLQNLGQGPELLIRYENEEAVDDSQLPKDRFSAERLKGVDSTLKIQPAELGDSAVYLCASSFGTGELFFGEGSRLTVL.

V gene TRBV6-5 combines with J gene TRBJ1-4; D possibly corresponds to TRBD1 (5 bases). CDR1 MNHEY and CDR2 SVGAGI come from the germline V gene. CDR3 size: 15 residues. Trimming pared 2 bases from V and 7 bases from J, leaving 14 bases between. The CDR3 DNA sequence: TGTGCCAGCAGTTACGGCGGGGGGAGAGGTGAAAAACTGTTTTTT. Translation: CASSYGGGRGEKLFF.

The gene calls are TRBV30 and TRBJ2-1; 12 bases align to TRBD2. CDR3 length equals 14 residues. Trimming at V came to 4 bases and at J to 9 bases, leaving 7 bases not matched to a gene. Germline CDR1 and CDR2: GTSNPN and SVGIG (reference sequence). CDR3 nucleotide sequence: TGTGCCTGGACTCTAGCGGGGGGGCCGGGTGAGCAGTTCTTC. It is translated as CAWTLAGGPGEQFF.

The chain carries TRBV10-1 and TRBJ2-1; D unresolved. Germline V gene sequence: CDR1 WNHNN, CDR2 SYGVQD (reference sequence). Trimming took 2 bases from V and 8 from J, leaving 16 bases between them. This CDR3 is 15 amino acids long. CDR3 loop: CASSENPDGLYEQFF. Written as DNA, the CDR3 is TGCGCCAGCAGTGAGAACCCGGACGGTCTCTATGAGCAGTTCTTC.

This chain connects TRBV5-1 to TRBJ1-6; 7 bases agree with TRBD1. The CDR3 consists of 15 residues. Germline lookup yields CDR1 SGHRS and CDR2 YFSETQ. V gave up 2 bases and J gave up 3 bases; unmatched junction bases: 2. The CDR3 is CASSLGDSYNSPLHF. CDR3 nucleotide sequence: TGCGCCAGCAGCTTAGGGGACAGCTATAATTCACCCCTCCACTTT.

The V gene is TRBV28, the J gene TRBJ2-7; TRBD1 might be the D (5 bases). Germline V gene sequence: CDR1 MDHEN, CDR2 SYDVKM. CDR3 length: 15 amino acids. Trimming stripped 3 bases from V and 7 bases from J, with 19 bases between. The CDR3 here is CASSFFSGPLVEQYF. In DNA, the CDR3 is TGTGCCAGCAGTTTTTTTTCAGGGCCTCTTGTAGAGCAGTACTTC. The whole variable domain, filled in from reference TRBV28 and TRBJ2-7, reads DVKVTQSSRYLVKRTGEKVFLECVQDMDHENMFWYRQDPGLGLRLIYFSYDVKMKEKGDIPEGYSVSREKKERFSLILESASTNQTSMYLCASSFFSGPLVEQYFGPGTRLTVT.

The chain is built from TRBV15 and TRBJ2-3; possible D gene TRBD2, 5 bases. Germline V gene lookup returns CDR1 LNHNV and CDR2 YYDKDF (reference sequence). The CDR3 consists of 15 residues. Trimming shortened V by 0 bases and J by 11 bases, and 18 bases separated the two germline ends. Here the CDR3 reads CATSRDRGEGSQQYF. The CDR3 DNA reads as TGTGCCACCAGCAGAGATCGAGGCGAGGGTTCCCAGCAGTATTTT.

The chain has TRBV19 and TRBJ2-5, with TRBD1 matching over 7 bases. After removal of 3 bases from V and 3 bases from J, the junction contained 4 bases not matched to a gene. Per the germline V gene, CDR1 is LNHDA and CDR2 is SQIVND (reference sequence). This CDR3 contains 14 residues. The CDR3: CASSIGDSEETQYF. Written as DNA, the CDR3 is TGTGCCAGTAGTATTGGGGACAGCGAAGAGACCCAGTACTTC.

J is TRBJ2-7 and V is TRBV3-1 (or the pseudogene TRBV3-2); possibly TRBD2 for D (7 bases). Germline CDR1 and CDR2: LGHDT and YNNKEL (reference sequence). This CDR3 has 16 residues. V lost 2 bases to trimming and J lost 5 bases, with 19 bases between them. For the CDR3, the DNA is TGTGCCAGCAGCCAACAGAAGTCCGGGGGGCCCCACGAGCAGTACTTC. Protein sequence: CASSQQKSGGPHEQYF.

The V gene is TRBV6-1, the J gene TRBJ2-2; D uncertain. The CDR3 covers 16 residues. V was shortened by 1 base and J by 3 bases, with 12 bases between the two germline ends. Germline CDR1 is MNHNS and CDR2 is SASEGT. The CDR3, as DNA: TGTGCCAGCAGTGAAGTGGGCCCCCCTTACACCGGGGAGCTGTTTTTT. Translating it yields CASSEVGPPYTGELFF.

DNA for the CDR3: TGTGCCAGCAGCCAAGAGGGGGGCTTCTCTGGAAACACCATATATTTT. As protein: CASSQEGGFSGNTIYF. J is TRBJ1-3 and V is TRBV3-1 (or the pseudogene TRBV3-2); weak D call: TRBD1 (6 bases). This CDR3 is built from 16 residues. Trimming took off 0 bases at V and 0 bases at J, with 9 bases between the two ends. The germline V gene has CDR1 LGHDT and CDR2 YNNKEL (reference sequence).

V and J are TRBV2 and TRBJ2-2; either TRBD1 or TRBD2 may fit D (6 bases each). CDR3 size: 16 residues. Germline V gene data show CDR1 as SNHLY and CDR2 as FYNNEI. The germline V and J ends were trimmed by 8 bases and 3 bases, with 19 bases remaining between them. CDR3 amino acids: CASWGAGGWDTGELFF. CDR3 nucleotide sequence: TGTGCCAGCTGGGGGGCCGGGGGTTGGGACACCGGGGAGCTGTTTTTT.